This T cell receptor (beta chain) was identified in a study of spatial heterogeneity in lung cancer. Turning to the study itself: More beta-chain than alpha-chain sequences were consistently detected.

This clonotype was seen at least ten times. Time point given: blood at routine non-recurrence follow-up after resection. Sequencing covered unsorted whole RNA taken from tumor, nontumor lung or frozen PBMC. TCRdb itself ran the 5' RACE reads through MiXCR, one entry per CDR3 protein. Here the sample spans about 47,000 distinct CDR3 sequences, around 11% being singletons. This CDR3 contains 14 residues. V lost 3 bases and J 4 bases, leaving 11 bases between the germline ends. The V gene is TRBV12-3 or TRBV12-4, the J gene TRBJ2-3; D gene ambiguous. This clonotype originated in a male donor with early-stage non-small cell lung cancer. The sample in question was PBMCs, obtained at follow-up. CDR3 region: CASSFGPAADTQYF. The CDR3 DNA follows: TGTGCCAGCAGTTTCGGACCTGCGGCAGATACGCAGTATTTT.